Following are 30 T cell receptor beta chains from one sample sequenced in a study of tumor-infiltrating lymphocytes in primary liver carcinoma. Starting material of 500 to 600 ng total RNA yielded TCR beta cDNA via a constant-region primer. Libraries of TCR beta came from three nested multiplex PCR rounds with slightly modified ARM-PCR. Running around 9 cycles apiece, the first two PCR rounds relied on TRBV1-TRBV30 forward primers together with a C-beta reverse primer. From the multiplex PCR reads, TCRdb called clonotypes with MiXCR, one entry per CDR3 protein. The sample has hundreds of thousands of distinct CDR3 sequences, approximately 54% seen once; the top ten hold approximately 15%. Researchers drew blood RNA from unsorted whole blood and extracted germline DNA as well. What was sequenced was peripheral blood. These receptors came from a young woman with primary liver carcinoma and hepatitis B virus infection.

The V and J genes are TRBV14 and TRBJ1-2, with D unresolved. Germline assignment: CDR1 SGHDN and CDR2 FVKESK. V dropped 0 bases and J dropped 8 bases, with 7 bases sitting between them. The CDR3 is 12 amino acids. The CDR3 here is CASSQEKRGYTF. The CDR3 DNA follows: TGTGCCAGCAGCCAAGAAAAACGGGGCTACACCTTC.

This clonotype has at least ten counts. The rearrangement uses TRBV12-3 or TRBV12-4 and TRBJ2-7; 7 positions agree with TRBD1. The CDR3 spans 17 residues. Trimming removed 6 bases from V and 2 bases from J; junction bases left unmatched: 16. The CDR3 coding sequence is TGTGCCAGCAGGATCCCCCACACGTGGACAGGCCCCTACGAGCAGTACTTC. Its translation is CASRIPHTWTGPYEQYF.

This clonotype was found a few times. The chain links TRBV6-5 to TRBJ2-1; D is perhaps TRBD2 (6 bases). The V end lost 9 bases, the J end lost 5 bases, and 20 bases lay between the germline ends. The CDR3 is 15 residues long. Germline V gene lookup returns CDR1 MNHEY and CDR2 SVGAGI. The DNA for the CDR3 is TGTGCCAGTTCACCGGGGGACGTAACAAACAATGAGCAGTTCTTC. Translated: CASSPGDVTNNEQFF.

The sample holds one count of this clonotype. A much larger clone differs from this one at a single base, so this may be a read error. Because it lacks the conserved phenylalanine or tryptophan at the end, this CDR3 is likely a read error. The chain uses TRBV6-5 and TRBJ2-5, with D possibly matching TRBD1 (6 bases). The V gene's germline CDR1 is MNHEY and CDR2 SVGAGI. The CDR3 loop spans 15 amino acids. V lost 7 bases and J 6 bases, leaving 21 bases between the germline ends. In DNA, the CDR3 is TGTGCCAGCACTCCATTAAAGGGGGTGAGGAAGACCCAGTACATC. It encodes CASTPLKGVRKTQYI.

Of note for this clonotype: A read error may explain this, as a much larger clone is one base away. As DNA, the CDR3 is TGCGCCAGCAGCCTAGGACACTCTGGACAGAAGGGACCCAACTATGGCTACACCTTC. Residues: CASSLGHSGQKGPNYGYTF. This chain joins TRBV4-1 and TRBJ1-2; weak D call: TRBD1 (6 bases). CDR3 size: 19 residues. CDR1 and CDR2 (germline): MGHRA, YSYEKL. V lost 4 bases and J 2 bases, leaving 26 bases between the germline ends.

This clonotype has more than one count but fewer than ten. The rearrangement uses TRBV5-4 and TRBJ2-1; D gene unclear. The CDR3 sequence is 13 residues long. CDR1 and CDR2 (germline): SGHNT, YYREEE (reference sequence). Trimming pared 0 bases from V and 7 bases from J, leaving 8 bases between. CDR3 region: CASSLAPANEQFF. CDR3 DNA sequence: TGTGCCAGCAGCTTGGCCCCAGCAAATGAGCAGTTCTTC. The variable domain in full, with the rest retrieved from reference TRBV5-4 and TRBJ2-1, is ETGVTQSPTHLIKTRGQQVTLRCSSQSGHNTVSWYQQALGQGPQFIFQYYREEENGRGNFPPRFSGLQFPNYSSELNVNALELDDSALYLCASSLAPANEQFFGPGTRLTVL.

On this clonotype: Mismatch with germline at one junction end may stem from a read error. V gene TRBV7-8 combines with J gene TRBJ2-7; 11 bases agree with TRBD2. The CDR3 sequence is 16 residues long. The germline CDR1 and CDR2 sequences are SGHVS and FQNEAQ. CDR3 DNA: TGTGCCAGCAGCTCAACCTTACTAGCGGGAGTCTACGAGCAGTATTTC. Translated: CASSSTLLAGVYEQYF. Filled out from reference TRBV7-8 and TRBJ2-7, the complete variable domain reads GAGVSQSPRYKVAKRGQDVALRCDPISGHVSLFWYQQALGQGPEFLTYFQNEAQLDKSGLPSDRFFAERPEGSVSTLKIQRTQQEDSAVYLCASSSTLLAGVYEQYFGPGTRLTVT.

Concerning this clonotype: A read error may account for a junction end that differs from germline. The rearrangement joins TRBV11-2 to TRBJ2-1, with 8 positions matching TRBD2. CDR1 and CDR2 from the germline V gene are SGHAT and FQNNGV. CDR3 size: 15 residues. This CDR3 reads CASSLVPGGPHEQLF. The DNA of the CDR3 is TGTGCCAGCAGCTTAGTCCCGGGAGGGCCCCATGAGCAATTATTC.

V usage is TRBV12-3 or TRBV12-4 and J usage is TRBJ2-1; no clear D. The V gene lost 7 bases and the J gene lost 15 bases, with 34 bases spanning the gap. The CDR3 loop spans 17 amino acids. CDR3 coding DNA: TGTGCCAGCACCCCCCGAACTTCAACGACGATAGTAAATGAGTTGTTCTTC. Its protein product is CASTPRTSTTIVNELFF.

Comment on this clonotype: This CDR3 fails to terminate in the conserved phenylalanine or tryptophan, so it likely reflects a read error. V is TRBV6-6 and J is TRBJ2-1; no reliable D call. Germline V gene sequence: CDR1 MNHNY, CDR2 SVGAGI (reference sequence). CDR3 size: 13 residues. The V and J ends lost 6 bases and 10 bases respectively, with 16 bases between them. The CDR3 DNA sequence: TGTGCCAGCAGCCCGGTCAGCTCCTACGAGCAGTTCTCC. It codes for CASSPVSSYEQFS.

Only one count was recorded for this clonotype. This CDR3 fails to terminate in the conserved phenylalanine or tryptophan, so it likely reflects a read error. The chain couples TRBV29-1 to TRBJ1-1; D not certain. CDR1 is SQVTM, CDR2 ANQGSEA, per germline. The CDR3 consists of 12 residues. V lost 7 bases, J lost 1 base, and 10 bases lay in between. CDR3 nucleotides: TGCAGCGCATCTCGGGGGAACACTGAAGCTTTCTCC. Protein sequence: CSASRGNTEAFS.

This clonotype turned up a few times. This sequence joins TRBV4-3 and TRBJ2-7; TRBD1 or TRBD2 may be the D gene (5 bases each). The CDR3 spans 19 residues. Looked up from germline, CDR1 is LGHNA and CDR2 is YSLEER. V lost 0 bases and J lost 0, with 21 bases in between. CDR3 residues: CASSQEWLGTEQFSYEQYF. As DNA, the CDR3 is TGCGCCAGCAGCCAAGAGTGGCTAGGGACCGAACAATTCTCCTACGAGCAGTACTTC.

On this clonotype: The junction and the germline gene differ at one end; a read error may be behind it. The V gene is TRBV6-1, the J gene TRBJ1-2; D gene unclear. The CDR3 has 13 amino acids. Germline lookup yields CDR1 MNHNS and CDR2 SASEGT. Here the CDR3 reads CACSEALPDGYIF. CDR3 nucleotide sequence: TGTGCCTGCAGTGAAGCGCTTCCGGATGGCTACATCTTC.

V gene TRBV12-5 combines with J gene TRBJ1-1; 9 bases fit TRBD1. The V and J ends lost 6 bases and 5 bases, in that order; junction bases with no gene match: 10. The length of the CDR3 is 15 residues. The germline V gene has CDR1 LGHNT and CDR2 FRNRAP. This chain's CDR3 is CASGPDRGVWTEAFF. As DNA, the CDR3 is TGTGCTAGTGGACCTGACAGGGGGGTTTGGACTGAAGCTTTCTTT.

Comment on this clonotype: A much larger clone lies a single base off, so this may be a read error. The chain joins TRBV7-9 to TRBJ2-1; D is unclear. This CDR3 has 12 amino acids. Germline CDR1 SEHNR, CDR2 FQNEAQ (reference sequence). Trimming left V 3 bases short and J 5 bases short, with 5 bases between. CDR3 protein: CASSFTNNEQFF. The CDR3 DNA reads TGTGCCAGCAGCTTTACTAACAATGAGCAGTTCTTC. Filled out from reference TRBV7-9 and TRBJ2-1, the complete variable domain reads DTGVSQNPRHKITKRGQNVTFRCDPISEHNRLYWYRQTLGQGPEFLTYFQNEAQLEKSRLLSDRFSAERPKGSFSTLEIQRTEQGDSAMYLCASSFTNNEQFFGPGTRLTVL.

The chain uses TRBV12-5 and TRBJ1-2; TRBD1 matches 11 bases. The CDR3 has 16 residues. Germline V gene sequence: CDR1 LGHNT, CDR2 FRNRAP. The V segment lost 1 base and the J segment 6 bases; nucleotides outside the gene matches: 7. CDR3: CASGLAAGQGVHGYTF. In DNA, the CDR3 is TGTGCTAGTGGTTTGGCAGCGGGACAGGGGGTTCATGGCTACACCTTC.

V and J are TRBV11-2 and TRBJ2-7; D unclear. CDR3 length: 12 amino acids. The germline gives CDR1 SGHAT, CDR2 FQNNGV. Here the CDR3 DNA reads TGTGACATCAGCCTTGTCCGTTACGAGCAGTACTTC. This encodes CDISLVRYEQYF.

CDR3: CASSHGLAATYNEQFF. Here the CDR3 DNA reads TGTGCCAGCAGCCACGGACTAGCAGCCACCTACAATGAGCAGTTCTTC. The chain joins TRBV5-4 to TRBJ2-1; 8 bases map to TRBD2. Germline V gene sequence: CDR1 SGHNT, CDR2 YYREEE (reference sequence). Trimming at V came to 4 bases and at J to 2 bases, leaving 8 bases not matched to a gene. CDR3 length: 16 residues.

A word on this clonotype: This may be a read error: a much more frequent sequence differs by one nucleotide. The chain employs TRBV12-3 or TRBV12-4 and TRBJ2-1; TRBD1 matches 9 bases. This CDR3 is 15 amino acids long. The CDR3 coding sequence is TGTGCCAGCAGCCACCGGGACAGGGCCTACAATAAGCAGTTCTTC. Its protein is CASSHRDRAYNKQFF.

Comments on this clonotype: This may arise from a read error, as a much more abundant clone is one base away. This sequence joins TRBV11-2 and TRBJ1-1, with D unresolved. This CDR3 comprises 13 residues. Germline loops: CDR1 SGHAT, CDR2 FQNNGV. With 5 bases removed from V and 3 bases from J, the gap between germline ends came to 10 bases. DNA of the CDR3: TGTGCCAGCAGCCCGGACCAGGACACTGAAGCTTTCTTT. Translated, it gives CASSPDQDTEAFF.

A remark on this clonotype: The junction departs from the called germline gene at one end, perhaps through a read error. This chain links TRBV7-8 with TRBJ2-4; D unresolved. The germline gives CDR1 SGHVS, CDR2 FQNEAQ. This CDR3 is 16 amino acids long. In DNA form, the CDR3 reads TGTGTCAGCAGCTCCAAAGGTGCACATGCCAAAAACATTCAGTACTTC. As protein: CVSSSKGAHAKNIQYF.

This clonotype was seen repeatedly, ten times or more. This rearrangement joins TRBV11-3 to TRBJ2-1, with TRBD1 matching 10 bases. J was trimmed by 6 bases and V by 1 base; bases with no gene match: 3. The CDR3 is made up of 15 amino acids. Germline lookup yields CDR1 SGHNT and CDR2 YENEEA. CDR3 DNA sequence: TGTGCCAGCAGCTTAGGGACAGGGGGACTCAATGAGCAGTTCTTC. It codes for CASSLGTGGLNEQFF. The full variable domain, rest sourced from reference TRBV11-3 and TRBJ2-1, is EAGVVQSPRYKIIEKKQPVAFWCNPISGHNTLYWYLQNLGQGPELLIRYENEEAVDDSQLPKDRFSAERLKGVDSTLKIQPAELGDSAVYLCASSLGTGGLNEQFFGPGTRLTVL.

As to this clonotype: Being one base from a much bigger clone, this may be a read error. The CDR3: CSVFLAANTDTQYF. CDR3 DNA sequence: TGCAGCGTGTTTCTAGCGGCTAACACAGATACGCAGTATTTT. The chain has TRBV29-1 and TRBJ2-3; TRBD2 matches 7 bases. Germline lookup yields CDR1 SQVTM and CDR2 ANQGSEA. Unmatched junction bases numbered 8, after V lost 6 bases and J lost 2 bases. This CDR3 spans 14 amino acids.

The chain has TRBV6-6 and TRBJ2-1, with D possibly being TRBD2 (6 bases). Germline CDR1 reads MNHNY; CDR2 reads SVGAGI (reference sequence). CDR3 length equals 13 residues. Trimming left V 5 bases short and J 8 bases short, with 13 bases between. CDR3 in amino acids: CASSDGLTHEQFF. CDR3 nucleotides: TGTGCCAGCAGTGACGGACTAACGCATGAGCAGTTCTTC.

Points on this clonotype: Germline is not matched at one junction end, which may reflect a read error. The chain uses TRBV6-6 and TRBJ1-1; 9 nucleotides match TRBD1. The CDR3 has 13 residues. Germline V lookup: CDR1 MNHNY, CDR2 SVGAGI (reference sequence). CDR3 residues: CASRRDRATVAFF. The CDR3 bases are TGTGCCAGCAGACGGGACAGGGCCACTGTAGCTTTCTTT.

In the case of this clonotype: Given the absence of the conserved phenylalanine or tryptophan at the CDR3 end, a read error is likely. The chain carries TRBV11-1 and TRBJ2-7; D may be TRBD2 (7 bases). This CDR3 region has 15 residues. Germline CDR1 and CDR2: SGHAT and FQDESV (reference sequence). V lost 11 bases and J 2 bases, leaving 22 bases between the germline ends. This chain's CDR3 is CACIARGASPYEQYL. CDR3 bases: TGTGCCTGCATTGCTCGGGGGGCCTCCCCCTACGAGCAGTACCTC.

This clonotype was counted between two and nine times. V gene TRBV5-1 combines with J gene TRBJ2-3; 9 bases match TRBD2. Germline CDR1 reads SGHRS; CDR2 reads YFSETQ. V shed 1 base and J 0 bases; nucleotides not matched to a gene: 6. The CDR3 spans 17 residues. CDR3 DNA sequence: TGCGCCAGCAGCTTGTTCCGAACTAGCGGGAGCACAGATACGCAGTATTTT. Translating gives CASSLFRTSGSTDTQYF.

In regard to this clonotype: The CDR3 ends on some other residue instead of the conserved phenylalanine or tryptophan, so this is likely a read error. The V call is TRBV4-2, the J call TRBJ1-1; no clear D. From germline, CDR1 is LGHNA and CDR2 YNFKEQ. V was shortened by 4 bases and J by 6 bases, with 15 bases between the two germline ends. The CDR3 is 14 residues long. The CDR3 DNA reads TGTGCCAGCAGCCGCCATCGGAGCAGCGCTGAAGCTTTCCTT. It translates to CASSRHRSSAEAFL.

With respect to this clonotype: A clone one base away is much larger, so this may be a read error. The chain uses TRBV6-5 and TRBJ2-1; the match to TRBD1 covers 7 bases. Looked up from germline, CDR1 is MNHEY and CDR2 is SVGAGI. After removal of 8 bases from V and 3 bases from J, the junction contained 7 bases not matched to a gene. The CDR3 spans 14 residues. The CDR3 DNA follows: TGTGCCAGCGGGCCGGGACAGAGCTACAATGAGCAGTTCTTC. It specifies CASGPGQSYNEQFF.

A word on this clonotype: Likely a read error: the CDR3 ends without its conserved phenylalanine or tryptophan. This chain uses TRBV29-1 with TRBJ2-7; the D gene could be TRBD1 or TRBD2 (6 bases each). Germline CDR1 SQVTM, CDR2 ANQGSEA. V lost 6 bases and J lost 5, with 23 bases in between. CDR3 length equals 15 residues. In DNA form, the CDR3 reads TGCAGCGTCCCAAGGGGGGCAGGGAGAGGTAACGAGCAGTACTTA. Translating it yields CSVPRGAGRGNEQYL.